Presented here are 22 T cell receptor beta chains from one specimen sequenced in a study of T-cell reconstitution after alpha-beta-depleted transplantation in children. Unique molecular identifiers were incorporated during preparation of the TCRbeta library. MiXCR was run by TCRdb on the PCR reads, yielding one entry per CDR3 protein. The sample lists 200,000 to 250,000 distinct CDR3 sequences; approximately 11% were seen once. Source: PBMCs, taken before TCRalphabeta/CD19-depleted stem cell transplant. These receptors originate from a child younger than two with acute myeloid leukemia, due to receive a stem cell transplant.

The table lists this clonotype with many counts. J is TRBJ2-3 and V is TRBV11-2; 13 bases fit TRBD2. Germline assignment: CDR1 SGHAT and CDR2 FQNNGV. V shed 4 bases, J shed 3 bases, and the junction held 10 bases outside the gene matches. The CDR3 is 18 amino acids. CDR3 residues: CASSSGLAGLWGTDTQYF. As DNA, the CDR3 is TGTGCCAGCAGCTCGGGACTAGCGGGACTATGGGGGACAGATACGCAGTATTTT.

This clonotype has a single count. CDR3 DNA: TGTGCCACCTGCCGGGACAGCCCCGTGAACACTGAAGCTTTCTTT. Protein product: CATCRDSPVNTEAFF. This chain links TRBV3-1 with TRBJ1-1, with 7 bases that match TRBD1. Germline CDR1 LGHDT, CDR2 YNNKEL (reference sequence). This CDR3 has 15 amino acids. V trimming: 10 bases; J trimming: 0 bases; junction bases outside the gene matches: 11. The full variable domain, its missing parts supplied by reference TRBV3-1 and TRBJ1-1, is DTAVSQTPKYLVTQMGNDKSIKCEQNLGHDTMYWYKQDSKKFLKIMFSYNNKELIINETVPNRFSPKSPDKAHLNLHINSLELGDSAVYFCATCRDSPVNTEAFFGQGTRLTVV.

This clonotype was picked up many times. The chain recombines TRBV5-6 with TRBJ2-3; D possibly corresponds to TRBD2 (6 bases). Trimming pared 1 base from V and 6 bases from J, leaving 15 bases between. Germline V gene data show CDR1 as SGHDT and CDR2 as YYEEEE. The CDR3 runs to 15 residues. CDR3 region: CASSLWGSGADTQYF. The CDR3 bases are TGTGCCAGCAGCTTGTGGGGGTCGGGAGCTGATACGCAGTATTTT.

In this sample, this clonotype turned up many times. This rearrangement joins TRBV7-2 to TRBJ2-2, with 9 bases matching TRBD1. Looked up from germline, CDR1 is SGHTA and CDR2 is FQGNSA. After removal of 6 bases from V and 4 bases from J, the junction contained 6 bases not matched to a gene. The length of the CDR3 is 15 residues. The CDR3 DNA reads TGTGCCAGCAGACCCCGGGACAGGGTCACCGGGGAGCTGTTTTTT. It encodes CASRPRDRVTGELFF.

This clonotype came up many times. The chain has TRBV3-1 and TRBJ2-1; TRBD1 aligns across 10 bases. The germline CDR1 and CDR2 sequences are LGHDT and YNNKEL (reference sequence). V lost 5 bases, J lost 2 bases, and 3 bases stayed unmatched. The CDR3 has 15 amino acids. CDR3 region: CASSAGQGAYNEQFF. CDR3 sequence (DNA): TGTGCCAGCAGCGCTGGACAGGGGGCCTACAATGAGCAGTTCTTC.

This clonotype was seen at least ten times. CDR3 DNA sequence: TGTGCCAGCAGCTTAGAGTGGGGACACGTCTCTGGAAACACCATATATTTT. This translates into CASSLEWGHVSGNTIYF. The chain combines TRBV11-2 with TRBJ1-3, with D possibly being TRBD1 (6 bases). Germline values: CDR1 SGHAT, CDR2 FQNNGV. V lost 0 bases to trimming and J lost 0 bases, with 12 bases between them. This CDR3 is 17 amino acids long.

This clonotype has a count of ten or more. The chain couples TRBV20-1 to TRBJ1-2, with 12 bases identical to TRBD1. The germline V gene encodes CDR1 DFQATT and CDR2 SNEGSKA (reference sequence). This CDR3 is 15 amino acids long. Losses at the gene ends were 0 bases for V and 8 bases for J; bases not matched to a gene: 7. The CDR3 DNA reads as TGCAGTGCTAGAGAAGGGGGACAGGGGGCGCTAGGCTACACCTTC. Protein product: CSAREGGQGALGYTF.

This clonotype showed up many times. This chain connects TRBV4-2 to TRBJ2-7; a possible D gene is TRBD2 (6 bases). Germline V gene lookup returns CDR1 LGHNA and CDR2 YNFKEQ. This CDR3 has 15 amino acids. Trimming took 5 bases from V and 1 from J, leaving 15 bases between them. The CDR3 nucleotides are TGTGCCAGCAGCTTGCTCGGGGAGGCATCCTACGAGCAGTACTTC. As protein: CASSLLGEASYEQYF.

This clonotype was seen repeatedly, ten times or more. This chain joins TRBV3-1 and TRBJ2-1, with unresolved D. The CDR3 runs 12 residues. Germline CDR1 reads LGHDT; CDR2 reads YNNKEL (reference sequence). Deletions cut 4 bases from V and 6 bases from J, with 7 bases between. CDR3 in DNA: TGTGCCAGCAGCCCCGGCGGCAATGAGCAGTTCTTC. This gives the protein CASSPGGNEQFF.

This clonotype was detected many times. This chain joins TRBV30 and TRBJ2-5, with D unresolved. V was cut by 0 bases and J by 5 bases, with 7 bases left in between. The CDR3 loop spans 12 amino acids. Per germline, CDR1 GTSNPN and CDR2 SVGIG (reference sequence). The CDR3 protein is CAWSVLTETQYF. In DNA, the CDR3 is TGTGCCTGGAGTGTATTAACGGAGACCCAGTACTTC.

DNA for the CDR3: TGTGCCAGCAGCCAAGAACAGGGTTACTACAATGAGCAGTTCTTC. Translated, it gives CASSQEQGYYNEQFF. This rearrangement joins TRBV4-2 to TRBJ2-1; tentatively, D is TRBD1 (6 bases). CDR3 length equals 15 residues. Germline loops: CDR1 LGHNA, CDR2 YNFKEQ. Trimming pared 0 bases from V and 3 bases from J, leaving 9 bases between.

Regarding this clonotype: This may come from a read error, since a much larger clone is one base off. Without the conserved terminal phenylalanine or tryptophan, this CDR3 likely stems from a read error. CDR3 bases: TGTGCCAGCAGCCAAGATCATCTCTTGTGGCCTGCTAGCACAGATACGCAGTATTAT. It translates to CASSQDHLLWPASTDTQYY. The rearrangement joins TRBV4-2 to TRBJ2-3; D not resolved. The CDR3 sequence is 19 residues long. V was pared by 0 bases and J by 0 bases, with 19 bases between. CDR1 is LGHNA and CDR2 is YNFKEQ in the germline V gene.

The chain links TRBV14 to TRBJ2-2, with TRBD1 identical over 7 bases. Germline CDR1 SGHDN, CDR2 FVKESK. Losses at the gene ends were 4 bases for V and 4 bases for J; bases not matched to a gene: 3. This CDR3 has 14 amino acids. CDR3: CASSRDRVTGELFF. The CDR3 DNA reads TGTGCCAGCAGCCGGGACAGAGTCACCGGGGAGCTGTTTTTT.

V and J are TRBV10-3 and TRBJ1-2; 9 nucleotides align to TRBD1. The CDR3 is 15 residues long. With V trimmed by 3 bases and J by 8 bases, 10 bases remained unmatched. In germline, CDR1 is ENHRY, CDR2 SYGVKD. The CDR3 loop reads CAISDPPGQGWGYTF. For the CDR3, the DNA is TGTGCCATCAGTGATCCCCCGGGACAGGGTTGGGGCTACACCTTC.

The chain uses TRBV5-8 and TRBJ2-7; TRBD2 is a possible D gene (5 bases). The ends were cut back, 6 bases at V and 3 bases at J, with 19 bases in the middle. The CDR3 contains 15 residues. Germline CDR1 reads SGHTS; CDR2 reads YDEGEE. In nucleotides, the CDR3 is TGTGCCAGCACCGAGGAGAGGGTGGGAGTCTACGAGCAGTACTTC. Amino acid sequence: CASTEERVGVYEQYF.

This clonotype was detected a few times. This chain joins TRBV30 and TRBJ2-1, with TRBD2 matching 10 bases. Germline loops: CDR1 GTSNPN, CDR2 SVGIG (reference sequence). The CDR3 is 15 residues long. V trimming: 4 bases; J trimming: 4 bases; junction bases outside the gene matches: 7. CDR3 sequence (DNA): TGTGCCTGGAACCGCCTAGCGGGAGCTTACAATGAGCAGTTCTTC. It codes for CAWNRLAGAYNEQFF. Together with reference TRBV30 and TRBJ2-1, the CDR3 gives the full variable domain: SQTIHQWPATLVQPVGSPLSLECTVEGTSNPNLYWYRQAAGRGLQLLFYSVGIGQISSEVPQNLSASRPQDRQFILSSKKLLLSDSGFYLCAWNRLAGAYNEQFFGPGTRLTVL.

Many counts were recorded for this clonotype. The rearrangement joins TRBV20-1 to TRBJ2-1; possibly TRBD2 for D (5 bases). Trimming pared 6 bases from V and 3 bases from J, leaving 9 bases between. The CDR3 length is 12 residues. Germline V lookup: CDR1 DFQATT, CDR2 SNEGSKA (reference sequence). The CDR3 DNA follows: TGCAGTGCCAACCGGGACTACAATGAGCAGTTCTTC. The encoded protein is CSANRDYNEQFF.

This clonotype was counted ten times or more. The V gene is TRBV5-1, the J gene TRBJ1-2; TRBD1 agrees at 10 bases. CDR1 and CDR2 from the germline V gene are SGHRS and YFSETQ. V lost 3 bases and J lost 6; bases outside the gene matches: 8. The CDR3 loop spans 15 amino acids. The CDR3 spells CASSSASTGGHGYTF. CDR3 nucleotides: TGCGCCAGCAGCTCCGCCTCGACAGGGGGCCATGGCTACACCTTC.

This clonotype was picked up many times. The rearrangement links TRBV9 to TRBJ2-5; 11 nucleotides match TRBD2. V lost 0 bases, J lost 7 bases, and 5 bases stayed unmatched. Germline-derived CDR1 and CDR2 are SGDLS and YYNGEE. The CDR3 has 15 residues. The CDR3 DNA reads as TGTGCCAGCAGCGTAGCCGGGACTAGCGGCGTGACCCAGTACTTC. Residues: CASSVAGTSGVTQYF.

V usage is TRBV6-1 and J usage is TRBJ1-5; D remains ambiguous. The germline V gene has CDR1 MNHNS and CDR2 SASEGT. The CDR3 contains 14 residues. The V gene lost 6 bases and the J gene lost 3 bases, with 12 bases spanning the gap. CDR3 nucleotide sequence: TGTGCCAGCAGCCCCGTTGGACCCAATCAGCCCCAGCATTTT. Its protein product is CASSPVGPNQPQHF.

The sample holds many counts of this clonotype. The chain links TRBV7-8 to TRBJ2-1, with a tentative D call TRBD2 (5 bases). CDR1 is SGHVS, CDR2 FQNEAQ, per germline. The CDR3 consists of 14 residues. V lost 2 bases and J lost 4, with 9 bases in between. In nucleotides, the CDR3 is TGTGCCAGCAGCTTATTTAGCGAATACAATGAGCAGTTCTTC. As protein: CASSLFSEYNEQFF.

This clonotype was recorded many times. The DNA for the CDR3 is TGCGCCAGCAGCTTCAGTAGCGGGGGGAGCTCCTACAATGAGCAGTTCTTC. It codes for CASSFSSGGSSYNEQFF. This chain uses TRBV5-1 with TRBJ2-1, with TRBD2 matching over 10 bases. The CDR3 is 17 amino acids. The ends lost 2 bases at V and 0 bases at J; junction bases unmatched: 5. Per the germline V gene, CDR1 is SGHRS and CDR2 is YFSETQ.